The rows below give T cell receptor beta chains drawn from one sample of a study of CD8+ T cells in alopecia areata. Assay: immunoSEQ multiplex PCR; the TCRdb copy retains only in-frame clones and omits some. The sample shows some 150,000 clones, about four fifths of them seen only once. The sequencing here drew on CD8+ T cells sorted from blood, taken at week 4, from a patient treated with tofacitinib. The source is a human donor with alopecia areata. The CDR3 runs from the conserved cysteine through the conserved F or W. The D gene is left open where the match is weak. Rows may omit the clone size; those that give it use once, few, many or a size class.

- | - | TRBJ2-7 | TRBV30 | CAWSTLGDYEQYF | TGTGCCTGGAGTACCCTTGGGGATTACGAGCAGTACTTC
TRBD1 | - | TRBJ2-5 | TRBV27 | CASSLGQGKTQYF | TGTGCCAGCAGTTTAGGACAGGGGAAGACCCAGTACTTC
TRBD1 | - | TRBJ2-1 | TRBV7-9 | CASSWDSLYNEQFF | TGTGCCAGCAGCTGGGACAGCCTATACAATGAGCAGTTCTTC
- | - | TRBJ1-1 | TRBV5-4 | CASSRWTRFEAFF | TGTGCCAGCAGCCGCTGGACACGCTTTGAAGCTTTCTTT
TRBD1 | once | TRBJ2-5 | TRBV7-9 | CASTPFGQGVGETQYF | TGTGCCAGCACCCCATTCGGGCAGGGGGTGGGAGAGACCCAGTACTTC
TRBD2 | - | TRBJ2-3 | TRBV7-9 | CASSSEAGGLADTQYF | TGTGCCAGCAGCTCTGAAGCGGGGGGCTTGGCAGATACGCAGTATTTT
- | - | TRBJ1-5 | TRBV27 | CASSLSQLQPQHF | TGTGCCAGCAGTTTATCCCAGCTTCAGCCCCAGCATTTT
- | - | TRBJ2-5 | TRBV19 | CASSWRVGETQYF | TGTGCCAGTAGTTGGAGGGTCGGAGAGACCCAGTACTTC
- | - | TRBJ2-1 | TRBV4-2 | CASSQPSGLGGPPNPNEQFF | TGTGCCAGCAGCCAACCCTCGGGACTCGGGGGACCCCCTAATCCCAATGAGCAGTTCTTC
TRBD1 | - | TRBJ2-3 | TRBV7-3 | CASSPTGARDTQYF | TGTGCCAGCAGCCCGACAGGGGCCCGTGATACGCAGTATTTT
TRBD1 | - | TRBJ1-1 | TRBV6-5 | CASSTGAGTEAFF | TGTGCCAGCAGTACAGGGGCAGGGACTGAAGCTTTCTTT
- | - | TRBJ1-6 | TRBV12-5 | CASGFPGESPLHF | TGTGCTAGTGGTTTCCCCGGAGAATCACCCCTCCACTTT
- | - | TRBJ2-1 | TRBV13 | CASSLASENEQFF | TGTGCCAGCAGCTTAGCTAGCGAGAATGAGCAGTTCTTC
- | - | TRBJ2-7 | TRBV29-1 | CSVAGNDEQYF | TGCAGCGTTGCAGGGAACGACGAGCAGTACTTC
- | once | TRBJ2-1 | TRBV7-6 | CASSLDGLAGHGNEQFF | TGTGCCAGCAGCTTAGACGGGTTGGCAGGGCACGGCAATGAGCAGTTCTTC
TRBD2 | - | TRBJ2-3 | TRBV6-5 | CASSQLAGLIDTQYF | TGTGCCAGCAGCCAACTAGCGGGGTTGATAGATACGCAGTATTTT
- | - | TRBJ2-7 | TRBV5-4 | CASSLNRAKQYF | TGTGCCAGCAGCTTGAACAGGGCCAAGCAGTACTTC
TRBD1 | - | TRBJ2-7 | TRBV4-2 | CASSQMSPGGVYEQYF | TGTGCCAGCAGCCAAATGAGCCCAGGGGGCGTCTACGAGCAGTACTTC
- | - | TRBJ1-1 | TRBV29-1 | CSVRLNTEAFF | TGCAGCGTCCGTCTCAACACTGAAGCTTTCTTT
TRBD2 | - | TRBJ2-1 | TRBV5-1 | CASSWTSGGLYNEQFF | TGCGCCAGCAGCTGGACTAGCGGGGGCCTCTACAATGAGCAGTTCTTC
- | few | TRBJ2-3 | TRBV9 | CASSVTDRKDPQYF | TGTGCCAGCAGCGTCACTGACAGGAAGGACCCGCAGTATTTT
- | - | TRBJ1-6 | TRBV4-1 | CASSQDRGSGSPLHF | TGCGCCAGCAGCCAAGACCGAGGATCCGGTTCACCCCTCCACTTT
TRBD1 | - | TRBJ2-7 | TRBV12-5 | CASGPKGTGVCYEQYF | TGTGCTAGTGGGCCTAAAGGGACAGGGGTTTGCTACGAGCAGTACTTC
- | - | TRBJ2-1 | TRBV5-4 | CASSLDTSSSYNEQFF | TGTGCCAGCAGCTTGGATACCTCGAGCTCCTACAATGAGCAGTTCTTC
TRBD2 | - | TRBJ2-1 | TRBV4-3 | CASSHLASGGANPNEQFF | TGCGCCAGCAGCCATTTGGCTAGCGGGGGGGCGAATCCGAATGAGCAGTTCTTC
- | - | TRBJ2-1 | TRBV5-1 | CASSLEGRGNEQFF | TGCGCCAGCAGCTTGGAAGGCAGGGGTAATGAGCAGTTCTTC
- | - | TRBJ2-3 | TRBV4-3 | CASSQEAGETDTQYF | TGCGCCAGCAGCCAAGAAGCAGGAGAGACAGATACGCAGTATTTT
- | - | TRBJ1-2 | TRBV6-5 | CASRITGTGYTF | TGTGCCAGCAGGATTACAGGGACGGGCTACACCTTC
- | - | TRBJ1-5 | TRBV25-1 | CASSDIGNQPQHF | TGTGCCAGCAGTGATATTGGCAATCAGCCCCAGCATTTT
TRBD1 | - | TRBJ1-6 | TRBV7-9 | CASSSRGDNSPLHF | TGTGCCAGCAGCTCCAGGGGGGATAATTCACCCCTCCACTTT
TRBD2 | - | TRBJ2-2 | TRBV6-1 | CATEYGAGGTGELFF | TGTGCCACCGAATATGGGGCGGGGGGCACCGGGGAGCTGTTTTTT
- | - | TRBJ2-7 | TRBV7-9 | CASSAPSEGEQYF | TGTGCCAGCAGCGCGCCTTCGGAAGGGGAGCAGTACTTC
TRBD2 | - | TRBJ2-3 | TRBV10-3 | CAVQGTSGGSTDTQYF | TGTGCCGTCCAGGGCACTAGCGGGGGTAGCACAGATACGCAGTATTTT
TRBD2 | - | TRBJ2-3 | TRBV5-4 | CASSNGLVSDTQYF | TGTGCCAGCAGCAACGGACTAGTCTCAGATACGCAGTATTTT
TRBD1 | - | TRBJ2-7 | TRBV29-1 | CSAIGDSSYEQYF | TGCAGCGCCATAGGGGACAGCTCCTACGAGCAGTACTTC
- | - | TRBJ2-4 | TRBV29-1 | CSVGGGTENIQYF | TGCAGCGTTGGAGGAGGGACAGAGAACATTCAGTACTTC
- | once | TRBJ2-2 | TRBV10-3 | CAISPSNRAGELFF | TGTGCCATCAGCCCTAGCAATCGGGCCGGGGAGCTGTTTTTT
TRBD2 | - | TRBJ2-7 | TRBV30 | CAWSSGLGDEQYF | TGTGCCTGGAGTTCGGGACTAGGCGACGAGCAGTACTTC
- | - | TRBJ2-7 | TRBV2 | CASSGLASSYEQYF | TGTGCCAGCAGTGGGTTGGCCAGCTCCTACGAGCAGTACTTC
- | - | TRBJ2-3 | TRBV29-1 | CSVVSGASGTDTQYF | TGCAGCGTCGTTTCAGGGGCTAGTGGCACAGATACGCAGTATTTT
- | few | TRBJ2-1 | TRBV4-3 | CASSQGDFQGNEQFF | TGCGCCAGCAGCCAAGGGGACTTCCAGGGCAATGAGCAGTTCTTC
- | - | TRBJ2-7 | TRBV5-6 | CASSLDGGAYEQYF | TGTGCCAGCAGCTTGGATGGGGGAGCCTACGAGCAGTACTTC
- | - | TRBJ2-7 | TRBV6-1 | CASSETEVYEQYF | TGTGCCAGCAGTGAGACTGAGGTCTACGAGCAGTACTTC
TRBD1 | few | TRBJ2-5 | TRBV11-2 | CASSLVWGRGHGETQYF | TGTGCCAGCAGCTTAGTCTGGGGCAGGGGGCACGGAGAGACCCAGTACTTC
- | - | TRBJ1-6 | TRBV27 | CASSTPGSSPLHF | TGTGCCAGCAGTACCCCGGGAAGTTCACCCCTCCACTTT
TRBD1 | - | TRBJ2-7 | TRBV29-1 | CSVERQGAYEQYF | TGCAGCGTTGAAAGGCAGGGGGCCTACGAGCAGTACTTC
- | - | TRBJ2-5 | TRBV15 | CATSRRDRESEETQYF | TGTGCCACCAGCAGGAGGGACCGGGAATCGGAAGAGACCCAGTACTTC
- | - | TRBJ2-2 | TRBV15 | CATSRDRGQNTGELFF | TGTGCCACCAGCAGAGATCGGGGGCAAAACACCGGGGAGCTGTTTTTT
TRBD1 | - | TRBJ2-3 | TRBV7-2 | CASKLTGISTDTQYF | TGTGCCAGCAAATTGACAGGGATTAGCACAGATACGCAGTATTTT
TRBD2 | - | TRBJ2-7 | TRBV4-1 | CASSQDGLTSGSYEQYF | TGCGCCAGCAGCCAAGATGGTTTAACTAGCGGGTCCTACGAGCAGTACTTC
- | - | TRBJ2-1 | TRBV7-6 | CASSHSGGNWNEQFF | TGTGCCAGCAGCCACTCCGGGGGAAACTGGAATGAGCAGTTCTTC